This TCR beta chain was profiled in a study of blood T cells in healthy people across ages. Study-level information: Template switching caught about one barcoded beta molecule for each two T cells.

This clonotype occurred a few times. Antigen unknown. The second PCR ran roughly 6 to 11 cycles with a sample-barcoded 5' primer and J-beta primers. A template-switch adaptor that had 12 random nucleotides put a tag on each cDNA molecule. MiXCR, applied by TCRdb to the 5' RACE reads, yields one record per CDR3 protein. The sample has more than 800,000 distinct CDR3 sequences, 40% to 50% seen once. Study findings and constraints: Per million T cells, TCR beta diversity dropped about linearly as age rose.

Approximately 10 milliliters was the volume of peripheral blood drawn from each donor. The sample comprised blood. The TCR comes from a woman aged 60 to 75 in good health.

The DNA for the CDR3 is TGCAGTGCCCGTAGCGGGAGGGGTGCGGATACGCAGTATTTT. It yields the protein CSARSGRGADTQYF. The chain is built from TRBV20-1 and TRBJ2-3; 11 nucleotides agree with TRBD2. V trimming: 6 bases; J trimming: 6 bases; junction bases outside the gene matches: 8. From germline, CDR1 is DFQATT and CDR2 SNEGSKA (reference sequence). The CDR3 is made up of 14 amino acids.